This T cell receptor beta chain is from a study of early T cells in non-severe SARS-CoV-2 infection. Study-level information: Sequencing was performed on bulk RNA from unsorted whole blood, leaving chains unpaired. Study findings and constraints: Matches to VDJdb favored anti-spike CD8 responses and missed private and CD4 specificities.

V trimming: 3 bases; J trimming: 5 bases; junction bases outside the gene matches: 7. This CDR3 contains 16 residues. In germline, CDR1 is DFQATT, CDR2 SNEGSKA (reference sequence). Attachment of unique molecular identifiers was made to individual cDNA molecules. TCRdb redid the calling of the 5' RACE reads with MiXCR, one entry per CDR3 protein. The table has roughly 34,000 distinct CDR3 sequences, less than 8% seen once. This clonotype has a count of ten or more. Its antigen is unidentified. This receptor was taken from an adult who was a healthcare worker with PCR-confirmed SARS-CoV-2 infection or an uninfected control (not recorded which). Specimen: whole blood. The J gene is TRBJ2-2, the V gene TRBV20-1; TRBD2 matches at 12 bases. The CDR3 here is CSARALAGGRTGELFF. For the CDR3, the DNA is TGCAGTGCTAGGGCCCTAGCGGGGGGGCGAACCGGGGAGCTGTTTTTT.